This T cell receptor beta chain originates from a study of radiation and T cells in renal cell carcinoma (dated by TCRdb to between 2020 and 2021). With regard to the full study: In total, approximately 53 samples, comprising 25 or so tumors and some 27 peripheral blood samples, were subjected to TCR beta sequencing. In the 40 to 60 samples combined, some 4,000,000 unique CDR3 nucleotide sequences were found, encoding about 2,700,000 unique CDR3 amino acid sequences.

CDR1 and CDR2, looked up from the germline V gene (reference sequence), are GTSNPN and SVGIG. CDR3 length: 11 amino acids, cysteine to phenylalanine. Only the CDR3 portion is preserved as DNA: 33 bases, with reading frame beginning at the first base. As for this clone: The antigen it recognizes is unknown. A junction boundary mismatches the germline segment, possibly from a read error.

TCR beta libraries were generated from genomic DNA with the immunoSEQ kit, following the manufacturer's recommendations. For library preparation, a first multiplex PCR was performed with proprietary primers, followed by a second PCR in which unique barcodes were added, and bead cleanups were performed after each round. Each sample batch included a kit-provided positive control reaction and a negative control reaction. The final libraries were assessed on an Agilent 4200 TapeStation D1000 ScreenTape, pooled by volume, and quantified by qPCR. Sequencing ran on an Illumina NextSeq500 with a MidOutput 150-cycle cartridge, using 156 Read1 and 15 Index1 cycles with kit custom primers. The pooled library was loaded at around 1 pM with about 21% PhiX control spiked in. From the authors' description of their analysis: The vendor-processed data were analyzed in R, and a clonotype was defined as all T cells that share the same CDR3 nucleotide sequence. For clone abundance analyses, frequencies were normalized to the 10,000 most abundant clones in each sample. Public T cell clones, which averaged fewer than five per sample, were removed prior to analysis. ImmunoMap was used for dominant motif analysis with the PAM10 matrix, a gap penalty of 30, and a homology threshold of 0.3, and any motif reaching a cumulative frequency of at least 0.01 was considered dominant. TCRdb's version of the immuneACCESS table is confined to in-frame rearrangements and falls short of the full clone set. An unresolved V gene accounts for under half of the shortfall where checked; the remainder is of unknown origin. For V, J and clone size, that table is used; D and trimming come from the DNA. The sample table shows around 8,400 clones, and roughly two thirds are seen once. Of the sample, just over 20% is held by the ten largest clones.

The time point label corresponds to: tumor resected at nephrectomy. Taken with the paper, the label for treatment or condition translates to: treatment-naive control, cytoreductive nephrectomy. Control tumors came from treatment-naive renal cell carcinoma patients who underwent cytoreductive nephrectomy without prior radiation. Every patient had renal cell carcinoma of clear cell pathology. Control tumors used for TCR sequencing came from a few females and roughly ten males, resected 2011 to 2014, with median age 57 years (range about 35 to 82). Tumor processing involved mechanical dissociation, digestion with collagenase/hyaluronidase at 37 degrees C, handling in gentleMACS C tubes, and storage in liquid nitrogen. Genomic DNA for TCR sequencing was prepared using the QIAamp DNA Blood Mini Kit (Qiagen). The analyses included only samples that passed all quality control checks. Points the paper makes about the study in general: Intratumoral heterogeneity went uncaptured because the only tumor material available was small regions of around 1 g. Compared with controls, irradiated tumors had higher TCR clonality, as the top 100 clonotypes made up an average of roughly 54% of the repertoire, versus around 45% in nephrectomy-only tumors. Effects of radiation dose or scheduling on the TCR repertoire could not be addressed with the single-armed trial design. A greater number of dominant CDR3 motifs was detected in irradiated tumors than in control tumors, and a larger share of the repertoire was occupied by these motifs in irradiated tumors than in control tumors.

The rearranged chain carries TRBV30 and TRBJ1-2; 6 matching bases give a weak D call of TRBD1. The sequence was collected from a man in his sixties with renal cell carcinoma. Sequencing was performed on tumor tissue, taken from a patient whose treatment was nephrectomy without radiotherapy. CDR3 protein: CAWSIQGIRAF. The DNA sequence is given as TGTGCCTGGAGCATACAGGGAATTAGGGCCTTC.